This entry is about one T cell receptor beta chain. This record comes from a study of blood T cell repertoires in COVID-19. Per the authors' pipeline: Nucleated cell counts were estimated from reference gene primer amplification. TCRdb's table, derived via immunoSEQ multiplex PCR, lists solely in-frame clones and lacks some. V and J calls and clone size are given by that table; D and trimming were obtained from the DNA. This repertoire shows some 60,000 clones, around four fifths found once; its top ten account for 15% to 20%. The CDR3 consists of 15 residues. J lost 1 base, V lost 8 bases, and 10 bases had no gene match. The germline gives CDR1 ENHRY, CDR2 SYGVKD.

The chain links TRBV10-3 to TRBJ2-7; 8 nucleotides align to TRBD1. The sample comprised peripheral blood. This TCR derives from a woman in her fifties or sixties with active or convalescent COVID-19. CDR3 sequence reads: CAIGSRGQGSYEQYF. The CDR3, as DNA: TGTGCCATCGGTAGCAGGGGGCAGGGGTCCTACGAGCAGTACTTC.